The present TCR beta chain was sequenced within a study of beta chain features in type 1 diabetes. Study context: Examined across all samples were around 110,000,000 sorted cells. General study findings and limits: Sampled from patients, naive, central memory and Treg TCRB repertoires appeared more similar than those sampled from healthy donors. The study found fewer insertions and more deletions at VDJ junctions in type 1 diabetes patients.

Sequenced material consisted of expressed TCRB transcripts (all of the isolated RNA was reverse transcribed). Data came from immunoSEQ multiplex PCR; TCRdb stores just in-frame clones and leaves some out. The sample yields over 700,000 clones, about a sixth seen once. This CDR3 contains 13 residues. V was pared by 0 bases and J by 4 bases, with 7 bases between. Per germline, CDR1 SGHNT and CDR2 YYREEE (reference sequence). Researchers reported sorting CD4+ naive, central memory, regulatory and stem cell-like memory cells via CD45RO/CCR7/CD25/CD127/CD95/CD27. There are a few counts of this clone. What it binds is unknown.

Specimen: naive CD4+ T cells from blood. This chain uses TRBV5-4 with TRBJ1-1; tentative D call: TRBD1 (5 bases). This TCR came from a woman aged 18-29 years in good health. The chain's CDR3 is CASSLAGVTEAFF. DNA for the CDR3: TGTGCCAGCAGCTTGGCGGGGGTCACTGAAGCTTTCTTT.